This T cell receptor (beta chain) was observed in a study of identical twins. V shed 1 base and J shed 2 bases, with 15 bases lying between them. Germline CDR1 and CDR2: LGHNA and YSLEER. CDR3 length equals 16 residues. This clonotype was counted only a few times. As yet, its antigen is unknown. Template switching supplied a universal primer site; unique molecular identifiers were carried on the cDNA. Via MiXCR, TCRdb re-called the 5' RACE reads, giving one row per CDR3 protein. The sample shows 350,000 to 450,000 distinct CDR3 sequences, around a sixth of them seen only once. The study's findings and limits: Out-of-frame alpha sequences shared by twins showed excess low generation probability. Model-predicted out-of-frame TCR alpha sharing fell below observed values in monozygotic twins. Cross-sectional statistics underpinned the conclusions; the same donors were not followed.

The rearrangement joins TRBV4-3 to TRBJ2-7; possible D gene TRBD2, 6 bases. Sequenced material: naive T cells sorted from blood. This receptor was identified in a man between 50 and 59 years old in good health. CDR3 protein: CASSQGSAGYPYEQYF. Here the CDR3 DNA reads TGCGCCAGCAGCCAAGGCTCTGCGGGATACCCCTACGAGCAGTACTTC.